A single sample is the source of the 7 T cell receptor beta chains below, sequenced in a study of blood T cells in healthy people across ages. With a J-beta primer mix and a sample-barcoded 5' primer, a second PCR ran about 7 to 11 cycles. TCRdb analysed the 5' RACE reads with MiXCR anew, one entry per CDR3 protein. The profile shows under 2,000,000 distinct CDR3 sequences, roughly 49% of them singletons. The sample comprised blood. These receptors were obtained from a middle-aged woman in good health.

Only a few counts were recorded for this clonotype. In DNA, the CDR3 is TGTGCCAGCAGCAGAGCAGGGATTTACAATGAGCAGTTCTTC. It encodes CASSRAGIYNEQFF. The J gene is TRBJ2-1, the V gene TRBV6-2 or TRBV6-3, with D perhaps TRBD1 (5 bases). The length of the CDR3 is 14 residues. Trimming shortened V by 6 bases and J by 4 bases, and 13 bases separated the two germline ends. Germline V gene lookup returns CDR1 MNHEY and CDR2 SVGEGT.

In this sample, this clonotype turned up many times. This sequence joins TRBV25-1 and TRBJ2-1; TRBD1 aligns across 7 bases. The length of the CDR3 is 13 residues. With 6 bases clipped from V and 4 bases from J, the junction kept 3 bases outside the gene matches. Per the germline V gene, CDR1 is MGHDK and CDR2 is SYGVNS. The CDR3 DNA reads TGTGCCAGCAGGAGACAGGGTTACAATGAGCAGTTCTTC. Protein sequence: CASRRQGYNEQFF.

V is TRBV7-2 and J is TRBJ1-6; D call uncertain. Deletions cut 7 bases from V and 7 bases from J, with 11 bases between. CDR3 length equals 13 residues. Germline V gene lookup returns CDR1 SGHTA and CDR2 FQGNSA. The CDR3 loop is CASKTEPNSPLHF. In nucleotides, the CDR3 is TGTGCCAGCAAAACGGAGCCGAATTCACCCCTCCACTTT.

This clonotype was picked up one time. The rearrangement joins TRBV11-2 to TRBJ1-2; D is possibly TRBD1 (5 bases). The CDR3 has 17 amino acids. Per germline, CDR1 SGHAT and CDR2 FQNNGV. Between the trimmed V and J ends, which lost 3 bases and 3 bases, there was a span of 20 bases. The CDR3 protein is CASSFTGSTGRDYGYTF. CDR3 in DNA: TGTGCCAGCAGCTTTACGGGGTCGACGGGACGGGACTATGGCTACACCTTC.

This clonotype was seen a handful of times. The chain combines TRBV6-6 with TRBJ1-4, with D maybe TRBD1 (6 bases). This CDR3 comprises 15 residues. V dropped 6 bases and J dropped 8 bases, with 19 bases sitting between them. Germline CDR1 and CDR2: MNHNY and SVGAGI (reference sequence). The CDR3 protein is CASRESGQGPEKLFF. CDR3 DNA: TGTGCCAGCAGGGAATCTGGGCAGGGGCCGGAAAAACTGTTTTTT.

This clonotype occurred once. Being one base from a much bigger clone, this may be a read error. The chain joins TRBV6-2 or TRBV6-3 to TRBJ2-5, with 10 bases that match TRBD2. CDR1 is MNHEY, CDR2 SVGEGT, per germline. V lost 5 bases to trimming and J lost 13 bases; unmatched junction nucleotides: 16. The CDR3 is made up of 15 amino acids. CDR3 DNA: TGTGCCAGCAGTCTTACTAGCGGGGACTACAATGAGCGGTACTTC. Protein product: CASSLTSGDYNERYF.

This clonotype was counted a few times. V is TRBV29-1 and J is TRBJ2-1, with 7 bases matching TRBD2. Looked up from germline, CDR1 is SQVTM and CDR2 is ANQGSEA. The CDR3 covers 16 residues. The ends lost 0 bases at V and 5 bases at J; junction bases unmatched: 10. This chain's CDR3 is CSVEDRGGGENNEQFF. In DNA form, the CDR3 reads TGCAGCGTTGAAGACCGTGGGGGGGGGGAGAACAATGAGCAGTTCTTC.